The sample holds a few counts of the clone carrying this T cell receptor beta chain. It was with a sample-barcoded 5' primer and a J-beta primer mix that a second PCR of about 6 to 12 cycles was run. TCRdb itself ran the 5' RACE reads through MiXCR, one entry per CDR3 protein. In the table there are 800,000 to 900,000 distinct CDR3 sequences, 55% to 65% of which are singletons. This sample is part of a study of blood T cells in healthy people across ages. This clonotype was sampled from a man under 40 in good health. Sequenced material: blood.

CDR3 bases: TGTGCCAGCAGCCCGTGGGACAGCTATAATTCACCCCTCCACTTT. Translation gives CASSPWDSYNSPLHF. This chain joins TRBV7-9 and TRBJ1-6; 7 bases align to TRBD1. Germline lookup yields CDR1 SEHNR and CDR2 FQNEAQ (reference sequence). V lost 5 bases to trimming and J lost 3 bases; unmatched junction nucleotides: 4. The CDR3 has 15 residues. Full variable domain (outside the CDR3, taken from reference TRBV7-9 and TRBJ1-6): DTGVSQNPRHKITKRGQNVTFRCDPISEHNRLYWYRQTLGQGPEFLTYFQNEAQLEKSRLLSDRFSAERPKGSFSTLEIQRTEQGDSAMYLCASSPWDSYNSPLHFGNGTRLTVT.